The clone carrying this T cell receptor beta chain was detected many times. The time point is: persistent/refractory GD, antithyroid drugs over 5 years with positive TRAb. The TCR library was made from RNA extracted from PBMCs. In Xi'an, China, an endocrinology department was the source of patients. This sample is part of a study of regulatory T cells in long-lasting Graves disease. The CDR3 consists of 11 residues. V lost 5 bases and J 3 bases, leaving 5 bases between the germline ends. Construction of the TCR beta libraries employed iRepertoire HTBI primers in conjunction with Arm-PCR of CDR3 regions. Authors' methods: Identification yielded around 68 TRBV and around 15 TRBJ segments across samples. A single record per CDR3 protein comes from TCRdb applying MiXCR to the multiplex PCR reads. The V and J calls follow TCRdb's processing rather than the paper's. The sample records 300,000 to 500,000 distinct CDR3 sequences, less than 25% being singletons.

This sequence joins TRBV12-3 or TRBV12-4 and TRBJ2-7, with D unclear. The receptor's source is a female donor with Graves disease. Sample: peripheral blood mononuclear cells (PBMCs), taken when the disease was refractory, from a patient treated with antithyroid drugs. CDR3 bases: TGTGCCAGCAGTCGAAACTACGAGCAGTACTTC. Translation: CASSRNYEQYF.